A single T cell receptor beta chain is shown here with its context. The data were taken from a study of blood T cells in healthy people across ages. Germline V gene data show CDR1 as SGDLS and CDR2 as YYNGEE. The V end was cut by 3 bases, the J end by 10 bases, with 14 bases between. CDR3 length equals 13 residues. Primers used in a second PCR of about 6 to 11 cycles were a sample-barcoded 5' primer and a J-beta primer mix. Each single sample gave us at least 2.5 million CDR3-containing paired-end reads. TCRdb reprocessed the 5' RACE reads with MiXCR, giving one entry per CDR3 protein. The sample carries some 1.1 million distinct CDR3 sequences, approximately 38% recorded once.

The rearrangement links TRBV9 to TRBJ2-1, with D unresolved. The source material was blood. This TCR was recovered from a man younger than 30 in good health. The CDR3 nucleotides read TGTGCCAGCAGCGGGGGTCTTACTGTAGAGCAGTTCTTC. This codes for CASSGGLTVEQFF.